The 31 T cell receptor beta chains in this list originate from one sample, sequenced in a study of blood T cell repertoires in COVID-19. TCRdb's table, derived via immunoSEQ multiplex PCR, lists solely in-frame clones and lacks some. The table lists approximately 220,000 clones, 86% of them singletons. The sample was PBMCs or T cells enriched from blood (not recorded which). Receptors were obtained from a woman aged 30 to 39 who had been exposed to COVID-19.

The chain recombines TRBV5-6 with TRBJ2-7, with TRBD2 as a possible D gene (5 bases). The germline CDR1 and CDR2 sequences are SGHDT and YYEEEE. This CDR3 comprises 14 residues. V was shortened by 4 bases and J by 4 bases, with 15 bases between the two germline ends. CDR3 protein: CASSRGHRAYEQYF. In DNA, the CDR3 is TGTGCCAGCAGCCGGGGTCACAGAGCTTACGAGCAGTACTTC.

The chain joins TRBV19 to TRBJ2-7; D is perhaps TRBD1 (6 bases). V was pared by 6 bases and J by 2 bases, with 17 bases between. The CDR3 sequence is 15 residues long. From germline, CDR1 is LNHDA and CDR2 SQIVND (reference sequence). The CDR3 sequence is CASRDHRVPPYEQYF. The DNA for the CDR3 is TGTGCCAGTAGGGACCACAGGGTTCCCCCCTACGAGCAGTACTTC.

The chain employs TRBV30 and TRBJ1-3; D gene uncertain. CDR1 and CDR2 from the germline V gene are GTSNPN and SVGIG (reference sequence). The CDR3 loop spans 14 amino acids. V dropped 7 bases and J dropped 0 bases, with 13 bases sitting between them. This chain's CDR3 is CAYIGGSSGNTIYF. CDR3 sequence (DNA): TGTGCCTATATCGGCGGCTCCTCTGGAAACACCATATATTTT.

This chain joins TRBV5-1 and TRBJ2-7; D possibly corresponds to TRBD1 (6 bases). The CDR3 loop spans 15 amino acids. Germline CDR1 is SGHRS and CDR2 is YFSETQ. V lost 0 bases and J lost 1, with 11 bases in between. CDR3 sequence reads: CASSLVQGTSYEQYF. CDR3 coding DNA: TGCGCCAGCAGCTTGGTCCAGGGGACGTCCTACGAGCAGTACTTC.

This rearrangement joins TRBV3-1 (or the pseudogene TRBV3-2) to TRBJ1-1; 7 bases match TRBD1. Per the germline V gene, CDR1 is LGHDT and CDR2 is YNNKEL (reference sequence). After removal of 10 bases from V and 0 bases from J, the junction contained 2 bases not matched to a gene. The length of the CDR3 is 12 residues. The CDR3 loop reads CATGQLNTEAFF. The CDR3 DNA reads TGTGCCACGGGACAGCTGAACACTGAAGCTTTCTTT.

The chain joins TRBV7-9 to TRBJ1-6; D gene uncertain. Per germline, CDR1 SEHNR and CDR2 FQNEAQ (reference sequence). V lost 0 bases, J lost 6 bases, and 9 bases lay in between. The CDR3 sequence is 15 residues long. The CDR3 DNA reads TGTGCCAGCAGCTTAGCGTACAGCGGTAATTCACCCCTCCACTTT. It yields the protein CASSLAYSGNSPLHF.

This sequence joins TRBV11-2 and TRBJ2-2; weak D call: TRBD2 (6 bases). V was pared by 8 bases and J by 0 bases, with 10 bases between. The CDR3 runs 14 residues. From germline, CDR1 is SGHAT and CDR2 FQNNGV. CDR3 DNA sequence: TGTGCCAGCTTGGAGGGACCGAACACCGGGGAGCTGTTTTTT. It translates to CASLEGPNTGELFF.

The chain uses TRBV18 and TRBJ1-3; no clear D gene. CDR3 length: 17 amino acids. From germline, CDR1 is KGHSH and CDR2 LQKENI. The germline V and J ends were trimmed by 3 bases and 0 bases, with 15 bases remaining between them. The CDR3, as DNA: TGTGCCAGCTCACCTCTGGGCAGAACGAGCTCTGGAAACACCATATATTTT. Protein: CASSPLGRTSSGNTIYF.

The gene calls are TRBV12-3 or TRBV12-4 and TRBJ2-5, with a tentative D call TRBD2 (5 bases). The ends were cut back, 7 bases at V and 5 bases at J, with 14 bases in the middle. CDR3 length: 13 amino acids. This CDR3 is CASIAGPGETQYF. The CDR3 DNA sequence: TGTGCCAGCATTGCGGGCCCGGGGGAGACCCAGTACTTC.

The chain carries TRBV10-1 and TRBJ1-2; a weak D match, TRBD1 (5 bases). The CDR3 runs 13 residues. The V gene's germline CDR1 is WNHNN and CDR2 SYGVQD (reference sequence). V was pared by 10 bases and J by 8 bases, with 20 bases between. DNA of the CDR3: TGCGCCAACTCGTGGGGGGATCGTGGAGGCTACACCTTC. It specifies CANSWGDRGGYTF.

The genes are TRBV19 and TRBJ1-2; TRBD1 might be the D (5 bases). Germline V gene data show CDR1 as LNHDA and CDR2 as SQIVND (reference sequence). This CDR3 contains 14 residues. Trimming took off 10 bases at V and 2 bases at J, with 17 bases between the two ends. The chain's CDR3 is CATTPRPGNYGYTF. The CDR3 bases are TGTGCCACCACTCCCCGGCCAGGGAACTATGGCTACACCTTC.

The chain couples TRBV5-4 to TRBJ2-2; possibly TRBD1 for D (6 bases). This CDR3 has 15 amino acids. CDR1 is SGHNT and CDR2 is YYREEE in the germline V gene (reference sequence). Trimming shortened V by 4 bases and J by 7 bases, and 17 bases separated the two germline ends. For the CDR3, the DNA is TGTGCCAGCAGCGAATACAGGGCGGCCGGCGGGGAGCTGTTTTTT. As protein: CASSEYRAAGGELFF.

In DNA form, the CDR3 reads TGTGCCATCAGTGAGTTGGGACTAAGGTTAACTAGCACAGATACGCAGTATTTT. The encoded protein is CAISELGLRLTSTDTQYF. J is TRBJ2-3 and V is TRBV10-3; 7 bases agree with TRBD2. The CDR3 contains 18 residues. Germline CDR1 ENHRY, CDR2 SYGVKD. The V gene end was trimmed by 1 base and the J gene end by 0 bases; junction bases not matched to a gene: 10.

V gene TRBV5-1 combines with J gene TRBJ2-7, with D tentatively TRBD1 (5 bases). The CDR3 loop spans 12 amino acids. Germline CDR1 SGHRS, CDR2 YFSETQ. V was cut by 4 bases and J by 6 bases, with 11 bases left in between. CDR3 protein: CASSEDSAEQYF. CDR3 in DNA: TGCGCCAGCAGCGAAGACAGCGCCGAGCAGTACTTC.

The chain links TRBV6-2 or TRBV6-3 to TRBJ2-3; TRBD1 matches 10 bases. Germline CDR1 reads MNHEY; CDR2 reads SVGEGT. The CDR3 runs to 20 residues. The trim removed 2 bases at V and 1 base at J, leaving 15 bases unmatched. CDR3 nucleotide sequence: TGTGCCAGCAGTTACGCGGGGAAGGACCGGGACAGGGGTCGCACAGATACGCAGTATTTT. Protein: CASSYAGKDRDRGRTDTQYF.

This clone was detected only a few times. Written as DNA, the CDR3 is TGTGCCAGCAGTTTAGTAGCAGGGGAAGTCAGGGAGCTGTTTTTT. It encodes CASSLVAGEVRELFF. The rearrangement uses TRBV27 and TRBJ2-2, with a weak D call TRBD1 (6 bases). CDR1 is MNHEY, CDR2 SMNVEV, per germline (reference sequence). Trimming took off 2 bases at V and 9 bases at J, with 16 bases between the two ends. The CDR3 consists of 15 residues.

This clone was found once. This sequence joins TRBV30 and TRBJ2-2, with a weak D call TRBD2 (5 bases). The germline V gene encodes CDR1 GTSNPN and CDR2 SVGIG (reference sequence). CDR3 size: 13 residues. V was clipped by 3 bases and J by 6 bases, with 11 bases between them. The CDR3: CAWSSQRPGELFF. CDR3 in DNA: TGTGCCTGGAGCTCTCAGCGGCCCGGGGAGCTGTTTTTT.

This sequence joins TRBV5-1 and TRBJ1-1, with 7 bases identical to TRBD1. This CDR3 region has 14 residues. Germline V lookup: CDR1 SGHRS, CDR2 YFSETQ. The junction had 6 bases not matched to a gene; V was cut back by 7 bases and J by 0 bases. CDR3 in DNA: TGCGCCAGCCGACGACAGGGCTTGAACACTGAAGCTTTCTTT. Protein product: CASRRQGLNTEAFF.

V and J are TRBV11-3 and TRBJ2-1; 7 positions agree with TRBD2. There are 15 residues in the CDR3. Losses at the gene ends were 1 base for V and 0 bases for J; bases not matched to a gene: 0. Germline V gene sequence: CDR1 SGHNT, CDR2 YENEEA. CDR3 bases: TGTGCCAGCAGCTTAGGCGGGGGCTCCTACAATGAGCAGTTCTTC. It is translated as CASSLGGGSYNEQFF.

The gene calls are TRBV11-3 and TRBJ2-7, with TRBD2 as a possible D gene (5 bases). Looked up from germline, CDR1 is SGHNT and CDR2 is YENEEA. The CDR3 is made up of 14 amino acids. V was trimmed by 0 bases and J by 7 bases, leaving 13 bases between them. The CDR3 bases are TGTGCCAGCAGCTTAGAAGCGGTGAGGAGAGAGCAGTACTTC. As protein: CASSLEAVRREQYF.

The DNA of the CDR3 is TGTGCCATCAGTGAGTCGGGGAGACGGACCACAGATACGCAGTATTTT. This gives the protein CAISESGRRTTDTQYF. The rearrangement links TRBV10-3 to TRBJ2-3; D possibly corresponds to TRBD2 (5 bases). This CDR3 has 16 amino acids. The V end was cut by 0 bases, the J end by 2 bases, with 12 bases between. Germline CDR1 is ENHRY and CDR2 is SYGVKD.

This sequence joins TRBV12-3 or TRBV12-4 and TRBJ1-5; weak D call: TRBD1 (6 bases). This CDR3 contains 13 residues. V lost 2 bases, J lost 7 bases, and 9 bases lay in between. The CDR3 region is CASSLYREQPQHF. The CDR3 DNA reads TGTGCCAGCAGTTTATACAGGGAACAGCCCCAGCATTTT.

This clone appeared a single time. V is TRBV9 and J is TRBJ2-1; 10 bases fit TRBD1. The length of the CDR3 is 19 residues. V shed 3 bases, J shed 0 bases, and the junction held 12 bases outside the gene matches. Germline V gene data show CDR1 as SGDLS and CDR2 as YYNGEE. CDR3 region: CASSGGTGDGGSSYNEQFF. CDR3 in DNA: TGTGCCAGCAGCGGCGGGACAGGGGACGGAGGAAGCTCCTACAATGAGCAGTTCTTC. Variable domain in full (rest from reference TRBV9 and TRBJ2-1): DSGVTQTPKHLITATGQRVTLRCSPRSGDLSVYWYQQSLDQGLQFLIQYYNGEERAKGNILERFSAQQFPDLHSELNLSSLELGDSALYFCASSGGTGDGGSSYNEQFFGPGTRLTVL.

In DNA, the CDR3 is TGTGCCAGCAGTGAGGGCCAGTACTCACCCCTCCACTTT. This translates into CASSEGQYSPLHF. The chain carries TRBV2 and TRBJ1-6; D gene ambiguous. This CDR3 spans 13 amino acids. The V and J ends lost 3 bases and 10 bases respectively, with 10 bases between them. The germline V gene has CDR1 SNHLY and CDR2 FYNNEI.

The chain joins TRBV3-1 (or the pseudogene TRBV3-2) to TRBJ1-2, with TRBD1 matching over 8 bases. This CDR3 has 15 residues. The V gene end was trimmed by 1 base and the J gene end by 6 bases; junction bases not matched to a gene: 7. Germline-derived CDR1 and CDR2 are LGHDT and YNNKEL (reference sequence). For the CDR3, the DNA is TGTGCCAGCAGCCAAGGGGACAGGCCTACTCATGGCTACACCTTC. It codes for CASSQGDRPTHGYTF.

This chain connects TRBV19 to TRBJ2-1; maybe TRBD2 (5 bases). Trimming shortened V by 6 bases and J by 2 bases, and 20 bases separated the two germline ends. CDR3 length equals 17 residues. Germline-derived CDR1 and CDR2 are LNHDA and SQIVND (reference sequence). The CDR3: CASSPKELAVAYNEQFF. CDR3 sequence (DNA): TGTGCCAGTAGCCCCAAAGAGCTAGCCGTAGCCTACAATGAGCAGTTCTTC.

The chain couples TRBV4-1 to TRBJ2-7; perhaps TRBD2 as D (7 bases). The CDR3 spans 17 residues. V dropped 0 bases and J dropped 0 bases, with 15 bases sitting between them. From germline, CDR1 is MGHRA and CDR2 YSYEKL. The CDR3 protein is CASSQDHGGASSYEQYF. The CDR3 DNA reads TGCGCCAGCAGCCAAGATCATGGGGGGGCCTCCTCCTACGAGCAGTACTTC.

The J gene is TRBJ2-5, the V gene TRBV6-5; 15 bases align to TRBD2. CDR1 is MNHEY and CDR2 is SVGAGI in the germline V gene. The CDR3 length is 15 residues. With V trimmed by 4 bases and J by 5 bases, 2 bases remained unmatched. The DNA for the CDR3 is TGTGCCAGCAGTTCCGGACTAGCGGGAGGGGAGACCCAGTACTTC. It translates to CASSSGLAGGETQYF.

This clone was counted only a few times. This rearrangement joins TRBV10-3 to TRBJ2-2; a possible D gene is TRBD1 (6 bases). V was shortened by 3 bases and J by 10 bases, with 15 bases between the two germline ends. Germline V gene sequence: CDR1 ENHRY, CDR2 SYGVKD. The CDR3 loop spans 14 amino acids. This CDR3 is CAISEGTGLLELFF. In DNA, the CDR3 is TGTGCCATCAGTGAAGGAACAGGGCTTCTGGAGCTGTTTTTT.

This chain links TRBV30 with TRBJ2-1; 11 positions agree with TRBD2. Germline assignment: CDR1 GTSNPN and CDR2 SVGIG (reference sequence). Trimming at V came to 3 bases and at J to 0 bases, leaving 4 bases not matched to a gene. The CDR3 loop spans 16 amino acids. The CDR3 region is CAWRLAGVSSYNEQFF. CDR3 nucleotides: TGTGCCTGGAGACTAGCGGGGGTGAGCTCCTACAATGAGCAGTTCTTC.

V gene TRBV6-5 combines with J gene TRBJ1-3; 8 bases are a match to TRBD1. V trimming: 5 bases; J trimming: 0 bases; junction bases outside the gene matches: 3. There are 15 residues in the CDR3. CDR1 and CDR2 from the germline V gene are MNHEY and SVGAGI. The DNA of the CDR3 is TGTGCCAGCAGTCAACAGGGGGTCTCTGGAAACACCATATATTTT. It codes for CASSQQGVSGNTIYF.